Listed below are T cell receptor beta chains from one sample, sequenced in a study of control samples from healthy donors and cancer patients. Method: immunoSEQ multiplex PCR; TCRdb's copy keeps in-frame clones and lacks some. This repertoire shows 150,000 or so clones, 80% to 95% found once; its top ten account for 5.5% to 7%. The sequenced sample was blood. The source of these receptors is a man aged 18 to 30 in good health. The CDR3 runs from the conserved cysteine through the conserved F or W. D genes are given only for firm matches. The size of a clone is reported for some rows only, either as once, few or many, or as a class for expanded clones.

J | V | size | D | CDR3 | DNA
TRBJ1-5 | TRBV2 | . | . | CASSGGPDRSGLVWFNQPQHF | TGTGCCAGCAGTGGTGGCCCCGACAGGTCTGGTCTTGTGTGGTTCAATCAGCCCCAGCATTTT
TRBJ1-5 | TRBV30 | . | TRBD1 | CAWSVMQGGQPQHF | TGTGCCTGGAGTGTAATGCAGGGGGGACAGCCCCAGCATTTT
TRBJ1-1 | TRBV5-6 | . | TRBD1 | CASSLGGQMNTEAFF | TGTGCCAGCAGCCTGGGGGGACAGATGAACACTGAAGCTTTCTTT
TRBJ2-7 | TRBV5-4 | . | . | CASSSLGRGRGSYEQYF | TGTGCCAGCAGCTCTCTGGGGAGGGGGCGAGGGTCCTACGAGCAGTACTTC
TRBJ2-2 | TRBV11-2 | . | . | CASSLGGGASGELFF | TGTGCCAGCAGCCTTGGGGGGGGCGCATCCGGGGAGCTGTTTTTT
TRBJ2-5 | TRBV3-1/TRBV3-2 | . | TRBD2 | CASSLRTSGQETQYF | TGTGCCAGCAGCCTACGGACTAGCGGACAAGAGACCCAGTACTTC
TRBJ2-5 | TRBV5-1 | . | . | CASSLGGATETQYF | TGCGCCAGCAGCTTGGGGGGGGCGACTGAGACCCAGTACTTC
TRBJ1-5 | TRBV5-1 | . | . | CASSLSGARPQHF | TGCGCCAGCAGCTTATCAGGGGCTCGGCCCCAGCATTTT
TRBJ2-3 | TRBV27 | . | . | CASSSFRPGDTQYF | TGTGCCAGCAGTTCGTTTCGCCCGGGAGATACGCAGTATTTT
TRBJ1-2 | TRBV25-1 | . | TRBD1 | CASSELGTGIGYTF | TGTGCCAGCAGTGAATTGGGGACAGGGATCGGCTACACCTTC
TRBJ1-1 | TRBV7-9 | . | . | CASSLIPGAPEAFF | TGTGCCAGCAGCTTAATACCGGGAGCTCCCGAAGCTTTCTTT
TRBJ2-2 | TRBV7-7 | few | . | CASSWSGTGELFF | TGTGCCAGCAGCTGGTCAGGGACCGGGGAGCTGTTTTTT
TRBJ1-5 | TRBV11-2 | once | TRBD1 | CASALQGNQPQHF | TGTGCCAGCGCCCTACAGGGGAATCAGCCCCAGCATTTT
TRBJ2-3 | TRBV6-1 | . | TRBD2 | CASSEWGGITDTQYF | TGTGCCAGCAGTGAATGGGGGGGAATCACAGATACGCAGTATTTT
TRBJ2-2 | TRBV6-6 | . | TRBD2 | CASSPRTSGYHTGELFF | TGTGCCAGCAGTCCCCGGACTAGCGGGTATCACACCGGGGAGCTGTTTTTT
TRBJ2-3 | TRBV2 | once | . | CASSEYGITDTQYF | TGTGCCAGCAGTGAATACGGAATCACAGATACGCAGTATTTT
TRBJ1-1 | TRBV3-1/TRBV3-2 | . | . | CASSQDGFRDGGKRAFF | TGTGCCAGCAGCCAAGACGGTTTCCGGGACGGAGGAAAACGGGCTTTCTTT
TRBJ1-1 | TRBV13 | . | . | CASRLAGENTEAFF | TGTGCCAGCAGATTGGCAGGGGAGAACACTGAAGCTTTCTTT
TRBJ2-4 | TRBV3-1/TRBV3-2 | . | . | CASSQGTWAKNIQYF | TGTGCCAGCAGCCAAGGGACATGGGCCAAAAACATTCAGTACTTC
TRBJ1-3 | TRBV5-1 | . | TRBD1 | CASSLGTGRGNTIYF | TGCGCCAGCAGCTTGGGGACAGGGCGGGGAAACACCATATATTTT
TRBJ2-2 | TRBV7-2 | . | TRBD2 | CASSLVGLAGMSGELFF | TGTGCCAGCAGCTTAGTGGGACTAGCGGGGATGTCGGGGGAGCTGTTTTTT
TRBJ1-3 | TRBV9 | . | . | CASSVDYRGNTIYF | TGTGCCAGCAGCGTAGATTATCGGGGAAACACCATATATTTT
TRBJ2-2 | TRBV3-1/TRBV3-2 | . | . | CASSLVEYFTGELFF | TGTGCCAGCAGCCTGGTGGAGTATTTCACCGGGGAGCTGTTTTTT
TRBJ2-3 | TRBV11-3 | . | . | CASSLGVGLTDTQYF | TGTGCCAGCAGCTTAGGAGTGGGGCTCACAGATACGCAGTATTTT
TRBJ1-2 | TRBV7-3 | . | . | CASSLKSQGRNYGYTF | TGTGCCAGCAGCTTAAAGAGCCAGGGGCGGAACTATGGCTACACCTTC
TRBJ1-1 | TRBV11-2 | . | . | CASSLRGRDTEAFF | TGTGCCAGCAGCCTCAGGGGACGGGACACTGAAGCTTTCTTT
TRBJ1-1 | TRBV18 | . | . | CASSPSVDTEAFF | TGTGCCAGCTCACCAAGTGTGGACACTGAAGCTTTCTTT
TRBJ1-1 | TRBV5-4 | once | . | CASSLFGGMNTEAFF | TGTGCCAGCAGCTTGTTTGGGGGCATGAACACTGAAGCTTTCTTT
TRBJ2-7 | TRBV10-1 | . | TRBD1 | CASSDSKGTGFNEQYF | TGCGCCAGCAGTGATTCAAAGGGGACAGGGTTTAACGAGCAGTACTTC
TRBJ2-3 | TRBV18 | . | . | CASSPGGASDTQYF | TGTGCCAGCTCACCGGGGGGGGCATCAGATACGCAGTATTTT
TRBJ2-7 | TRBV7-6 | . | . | CASSLVVSSYEQYF | TGTGCCAGCAGCTTAGTGGTTAGCTCCTACGAGCAGTACTTC
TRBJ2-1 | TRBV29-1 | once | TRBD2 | CSVTPTSGTQDEQFF | TGCAGCGTTACTCCGACTAGCGGCACACAGGATGAGCAGTTCTTC
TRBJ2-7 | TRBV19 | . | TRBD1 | CASSIPGQGTYEQYF | TGTGCCAGTAGTATCCCCGGACAGGGGACCTACGAGCAGTACTTC
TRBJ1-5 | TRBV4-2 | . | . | CASSQEKVSQPQHF | TGTGCCAGCAGCCAAGAAAAGGTGAGTCAGCCCCAGCATTTT
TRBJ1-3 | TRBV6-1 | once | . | CASSDLAWADTIYF | TGTGCCAGCAGTGATCTCGCCTGGGCTGACACCATATATTTT
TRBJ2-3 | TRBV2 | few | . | CASRPDISTDTQYF | TGTGCCAGCAGACCAGATATTAGCACAGATACGCAGTATTTT
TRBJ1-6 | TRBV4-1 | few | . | CASSQSRLNSPLHF | TGCGCCAGCAGCCAATCCCGGTTGAATTCACCCCTCCACTTT
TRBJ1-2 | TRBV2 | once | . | CASSGQQASYGYTF | TGTGCCAGCAGTGGGCAACAGGCGAGCTATGGCTACACCTTC
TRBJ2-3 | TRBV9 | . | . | CASSVAGGADTQYF | TGTGCCAGCAGCGTAGCAGGTGGTGCAGATACGCAGTATTTT
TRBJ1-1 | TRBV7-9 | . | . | CASSLWERNTEAFF | TGTGCCAGCAGCTTGTGGGAGCGTAACACTGAAGCTTTCTTT
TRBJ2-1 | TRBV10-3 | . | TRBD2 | CAISEGGGADNEQFF | TGTGCCATCAGTGAAGGCGGGGGGGCCGACAATGAGCAGTTCTTC
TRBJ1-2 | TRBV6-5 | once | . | CASSYYGYTF | TGTGCCAGCAGTTACTATGGCTACACCTTC
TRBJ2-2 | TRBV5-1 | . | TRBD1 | CASSIGQGSGELFF | TGCGCCAGCAGCATCGGACAGGGATCCGGGGAGCTGTTTTTT
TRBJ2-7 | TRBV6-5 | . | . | CASSWASYEQYF | TGTGCCAGCAGTTGGGCCAGTTACGAGCAGTACTTC
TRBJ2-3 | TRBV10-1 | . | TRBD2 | CASSDGGGASTDTQYF | TGCGCCAGCAGTGACGGCGGGGGGGCTAGCACAGATACGCAGTATTTT
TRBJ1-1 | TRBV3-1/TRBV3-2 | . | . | CASGMVDTEAFF | TGTGCCAGCGGGATGGTCGACACTGAAGCTTTCTTT
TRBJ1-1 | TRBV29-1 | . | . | CSVLGHLNGEAFF | TGCAGCGTGTTAGGACACCTAAACGGTGAAGCTTTCTTT
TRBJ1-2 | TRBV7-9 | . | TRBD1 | CASTPQGYYGYTF | TGTGCCAGCACCCCACAGGGGTACTATGGCTACACCTTC
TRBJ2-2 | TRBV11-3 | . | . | CASSLTTVTTGELFF | TGTGCCAGCAGCTTGACGACAGTGACGACCGGGGAGCTGTTTTTT
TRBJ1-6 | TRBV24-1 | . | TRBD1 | CATTQGGQGSNSPLHF | TGTGCCACCACCCAAGGGGGACAGGGGAGTAATTCACCCCTCCACTTT
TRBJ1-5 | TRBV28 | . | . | CASSFSGEGNQPQHF | TGTGCCAGCAGTTTTTCAGGGGAGGGTAATCAGCCCCAGCATTTT
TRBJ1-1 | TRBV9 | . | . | CASSPTGSSEAFF | TGTGCCAGCAGCCCCACAGGGTCTTCTGAAGCTTTCTTT
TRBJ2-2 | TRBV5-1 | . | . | CASSLATGLTGELFF | TGCGCCAGCAGCTTGGCAACAGGCCTCACCGGGGAGCTGTTTTTT
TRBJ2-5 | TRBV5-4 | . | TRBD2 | CASSLESSGVYQETQYF | TGTGCCAGCAGCTTGGAGTCTAGCGGGGTTTACCAAGAGACCCAGTACTTC
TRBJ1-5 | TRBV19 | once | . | CASRGTLHNQPQHF | TGTGCCAGCAGAGGGACTTTACACAATCAGCCCCAGCATTTT